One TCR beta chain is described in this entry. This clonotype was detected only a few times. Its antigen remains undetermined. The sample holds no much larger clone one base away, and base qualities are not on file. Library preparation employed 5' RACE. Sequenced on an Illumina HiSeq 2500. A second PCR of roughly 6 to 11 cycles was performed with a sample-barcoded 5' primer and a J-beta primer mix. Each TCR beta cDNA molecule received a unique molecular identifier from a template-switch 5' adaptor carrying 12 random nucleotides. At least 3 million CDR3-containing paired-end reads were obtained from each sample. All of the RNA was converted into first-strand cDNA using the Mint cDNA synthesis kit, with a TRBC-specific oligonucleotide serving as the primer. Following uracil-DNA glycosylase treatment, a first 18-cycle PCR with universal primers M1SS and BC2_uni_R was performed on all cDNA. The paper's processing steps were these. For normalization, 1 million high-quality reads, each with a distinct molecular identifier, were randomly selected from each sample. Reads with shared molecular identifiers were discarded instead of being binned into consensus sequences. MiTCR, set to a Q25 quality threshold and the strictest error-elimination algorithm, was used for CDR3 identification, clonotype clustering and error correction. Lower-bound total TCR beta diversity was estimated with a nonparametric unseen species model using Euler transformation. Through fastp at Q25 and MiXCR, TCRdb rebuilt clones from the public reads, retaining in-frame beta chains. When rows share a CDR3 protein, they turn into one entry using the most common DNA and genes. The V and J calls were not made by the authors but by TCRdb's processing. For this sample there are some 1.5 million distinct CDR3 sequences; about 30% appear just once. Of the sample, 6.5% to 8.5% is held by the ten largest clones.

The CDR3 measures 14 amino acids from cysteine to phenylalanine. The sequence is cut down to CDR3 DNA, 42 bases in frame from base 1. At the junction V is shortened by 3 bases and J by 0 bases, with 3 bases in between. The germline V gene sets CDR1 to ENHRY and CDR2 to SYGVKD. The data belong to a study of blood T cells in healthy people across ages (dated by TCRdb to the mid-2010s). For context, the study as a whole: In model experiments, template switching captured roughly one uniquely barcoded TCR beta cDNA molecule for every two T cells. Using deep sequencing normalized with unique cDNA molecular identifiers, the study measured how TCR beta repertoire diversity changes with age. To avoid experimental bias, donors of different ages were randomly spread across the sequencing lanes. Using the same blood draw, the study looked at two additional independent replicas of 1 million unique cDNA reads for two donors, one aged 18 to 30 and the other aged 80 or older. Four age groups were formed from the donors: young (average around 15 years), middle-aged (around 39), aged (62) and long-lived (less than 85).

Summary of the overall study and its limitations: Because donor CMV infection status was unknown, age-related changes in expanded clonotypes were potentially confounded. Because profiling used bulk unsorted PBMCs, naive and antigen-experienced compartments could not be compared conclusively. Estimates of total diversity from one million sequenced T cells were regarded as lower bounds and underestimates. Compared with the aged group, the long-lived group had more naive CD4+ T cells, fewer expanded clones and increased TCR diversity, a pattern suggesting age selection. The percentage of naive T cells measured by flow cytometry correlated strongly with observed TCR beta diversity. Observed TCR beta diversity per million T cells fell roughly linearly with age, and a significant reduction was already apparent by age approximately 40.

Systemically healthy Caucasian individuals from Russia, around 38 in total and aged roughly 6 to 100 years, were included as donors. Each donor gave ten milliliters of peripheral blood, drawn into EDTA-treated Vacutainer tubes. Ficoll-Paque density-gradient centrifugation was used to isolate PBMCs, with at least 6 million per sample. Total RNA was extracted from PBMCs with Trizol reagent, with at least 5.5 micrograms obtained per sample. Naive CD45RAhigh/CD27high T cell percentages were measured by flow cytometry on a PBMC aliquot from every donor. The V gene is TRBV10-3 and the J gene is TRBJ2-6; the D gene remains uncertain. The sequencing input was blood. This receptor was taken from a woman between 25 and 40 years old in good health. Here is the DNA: TGTGCCATCAGTGATGTCTCTGGGGCCAACGTCCTGACTTTC. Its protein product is CAISDVSGANVLTF.